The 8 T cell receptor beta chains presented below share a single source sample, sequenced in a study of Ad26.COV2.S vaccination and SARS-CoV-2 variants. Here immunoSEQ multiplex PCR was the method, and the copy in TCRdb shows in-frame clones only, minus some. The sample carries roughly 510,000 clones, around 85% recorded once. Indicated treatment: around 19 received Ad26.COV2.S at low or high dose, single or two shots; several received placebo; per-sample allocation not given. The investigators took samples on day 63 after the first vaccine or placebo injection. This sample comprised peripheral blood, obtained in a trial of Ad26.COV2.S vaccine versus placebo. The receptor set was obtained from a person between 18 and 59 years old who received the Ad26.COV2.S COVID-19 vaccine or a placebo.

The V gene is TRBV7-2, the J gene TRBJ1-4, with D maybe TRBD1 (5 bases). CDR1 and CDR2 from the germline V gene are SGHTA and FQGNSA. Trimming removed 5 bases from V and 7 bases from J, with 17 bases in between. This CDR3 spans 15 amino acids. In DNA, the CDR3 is TGTGCCAGCAGCCGTAGAATGGGGGGATCTGAAAAACTGTTTTTT. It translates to CASSRRMGGSEKLFF.

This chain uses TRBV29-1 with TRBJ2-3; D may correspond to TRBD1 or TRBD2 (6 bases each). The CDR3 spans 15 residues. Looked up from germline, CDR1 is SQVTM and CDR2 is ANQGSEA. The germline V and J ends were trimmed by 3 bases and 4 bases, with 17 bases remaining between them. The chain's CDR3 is CSVDGIAEGADTQYF. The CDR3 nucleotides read TGCAGCGTTGATGGGATAGCGGAGGGGGCAGATACGCAGTATTTT.

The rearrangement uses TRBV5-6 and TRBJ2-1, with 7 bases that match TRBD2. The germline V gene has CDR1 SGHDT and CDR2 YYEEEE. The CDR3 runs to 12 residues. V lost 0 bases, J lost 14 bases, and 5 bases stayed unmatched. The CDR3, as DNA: TGTGCCAGCAGCTTGGCGGGGCGGGAGAAGTTCTTC. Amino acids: CASSLAGREKFF.

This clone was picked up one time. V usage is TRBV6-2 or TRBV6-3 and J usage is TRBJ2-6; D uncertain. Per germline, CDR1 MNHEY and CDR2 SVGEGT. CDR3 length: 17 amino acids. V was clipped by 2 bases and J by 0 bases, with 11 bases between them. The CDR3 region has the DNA TGTGCCAGCAGTTACGATGCCAACCCCTCTGGGGCCAACGTCCTGACTTTC. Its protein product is CASSYDANPSGANVLTF.

CDR3: CATSRGGVGDQPQHF. The CDR3 nucleotides read TGTGCCACCAGCCGCGGCGGGGTAGGGGATCAGCCCCAGCATTTT. The chain couples TRBV24-1 to TRBJ1-5; D perhaps matches TRBD1 (5 bases). The CDR3 loop spans 15 amino acids. Germline V CDR1 and CDR2: KGHDR, SFDVKD. Deletions cut 7 bases from V and 5 bases from J, with 17 bases between.

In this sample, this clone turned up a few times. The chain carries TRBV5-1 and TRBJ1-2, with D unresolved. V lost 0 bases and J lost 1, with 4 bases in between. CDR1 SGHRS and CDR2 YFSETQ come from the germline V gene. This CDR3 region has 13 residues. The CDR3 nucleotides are TGCGCCAGCAGCTTGGCGGATAACTATGGCTACACCTTC. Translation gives CASSLADNYGYTF.

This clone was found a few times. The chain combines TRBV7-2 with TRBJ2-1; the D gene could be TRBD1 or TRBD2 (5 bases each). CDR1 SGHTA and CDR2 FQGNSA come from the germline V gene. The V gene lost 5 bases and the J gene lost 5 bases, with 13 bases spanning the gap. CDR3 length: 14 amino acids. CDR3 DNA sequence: TGTGCCAGCAGCCCCGTGGGGGTACACAATGAGCAGTTCTTC. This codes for CASSPVGVHNEQFF.

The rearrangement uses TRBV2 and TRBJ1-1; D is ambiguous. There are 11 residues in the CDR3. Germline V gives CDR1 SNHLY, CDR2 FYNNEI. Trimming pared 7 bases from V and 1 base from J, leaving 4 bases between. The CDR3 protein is CASTGNTEAFF. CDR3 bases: TGTGCCAGCACCGGGAACACTGAAGCTTTCTTT. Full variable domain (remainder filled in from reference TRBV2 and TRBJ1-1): EPEVTQTPSHQVTQMGQEVILRCVPISNHLYFYWYRQILGQKVEFLVSFYNNEISEKSEIFDDQFSVERPDGSNFTLKIRSTKLEDSAMYFCASTGNTEAFFGQGTRLTVV.